The next 14 T cell receptor beta chains were all read from a single sample in a study of shared clonotypes between healthy human individuals. Data came from immunoSEQ multiplex PCR; TCRdb stores just in-frame clones and leaves some out. The repertoire includes about 480,000 clones, roughly 79% of them detected once, and under 15% sits in the top ten. Sequencing was carried out using PBMCs. The receptors stem from a woman between 35 and 50 years old in good health. Some clones in this sample may be carry-over from other donors' samples.

The rearrangement links TRBV5-1 to TRBJ2-5; TRBD1 matches at 9 bases. Trimming cost V 5 bases and J 5 bases; bases outside gene matches: 7. Germline CDR1 SGHRS, CDR2 YFSETQ. The CDR3 has 14 amino acids. The CDR3 spells CASRNGQGLETQYF. As DNA, the CDR3 is TGCGCCAGCAGGAATGGACAGGGGTTGGAGACCCAGTACTTC.

V usage is TRBV5-1 and J usage is TRBJ1-1; D remains ambiguous. V was shortened by 7 bases and J by 3 bases, with 13 bases between the two germline ends. Germline lookup yields CDR1 SGHRS and CDR2 YFSETQ. This CDR3 has 13 residues. CDR3 amino acids: CASAGDFHTEAFF. The CDR3 DNA follows: TGCGCCAGCGCGGGAGATTTCCACACTGAAGCTTTCTTT.

V usage is TRBV9 and J usage is TRBJ2-3; TRBD2 agrees at 10 bases. V gave up 0 bases and J gave up 3 bases; unmatched junction bases: 4. This CDR3 comprises 16 residues. CDR1 is SGDLS, CDR2 YYNGEE, per germline. CDR3 in amino acids: CASSVEREGPTDTQYF. DNA of the CDR3: TGTGCCAGCAGCGTAGAGCGGGAGGGCCCGACAGATACGCAGTATTTT.

In this sample, this clone turned up once. With a much larger clone just one base away, this may be a read error. The chain employs TRBV30 and TRBJ2-3, with D hard to call. There are 12 residues in the CDR3. Looked up from germline, CDR1 is GTSNPN and CDR2 is SVGIG (reference sequence). Trimming removed 0 bases at V and 8 bases at J, with 9 bases between. CDR3 in DNA: TGTGCCTGGAGTGTATGGCGGTGTACGCAGTATTTT. It codes for CAWSVWRCTQYF.

The chain carries TRBV5-1 and TRBJ2-2; D uncertain. Trimming shortened V by 7 bases and J by 4 bases, and 17 bases separated the two germline ends. CDR3 length: 15 residues. Germline loops: CDR1 SGHRS, CDR2 YFSETQ. CDR3 nucleotides: TGCGCCAGCGAGGTTTCTCCGGATGTCACCGGGGAGCTGTTTTTT. This encodes CASEVSPDVTGELFF.

This chain connects TRBV28 to TRBJ1-5; D gene ambiguous. The V gene lost 2 bases and the J gene lost 0 bases, with 2 bases spanning the gap. The CDR3 is 13 residues long. CDR1 MDHEN and CDR2 SYDVKM come from the germline V gene. CDR3: CASSLGSNQPQHF. CDR3 DNA sequence: TGTGCCAGCAGTTTAGGTAGCAATCAGCCCCAGCATTTT.

V is TRBV5-4 and J is TRBJ2-3; unclear D gene. Germline V CDR1 and CDR2: SGHNT, YYREEE (reference sequence). The V end was cut by 0 bases, the J end by 4 bases, with 12 bases between. The CDR3 is 15 amino acids. The CDR3 is CASSLVSRLADTQYF. CDR3 bases: TGTGCCAGCAGCTTGGTAAGTCGGTTGGCAGATACGCAGTATTTT. The entire variable domain, with the rest obtained from reference TRBV5-4 and TRBJ2-3, is as follows: ETGVTQSPTHLIKTRGQQVTLRCSSQSGHNTVSWYQQALGQGPQFIFQYYREEENGRGNFPPRFSGLQFPNYSSELNVNALELDDSALYLCASSLVSRLADTQYFGPGTRLTVL.

The chain joins TRBV19 to TRBJ2-1; TRBD2 agrees at 12 bases. CDR3 length: 15 residues. The ends lost 8 bases at V and 4 bases at J; junction bases unmatched: 6. The germline gives CDR1 LNHDA, CDR2 SQIVND (reference sequence). The CDR3 DNA reads TGTGCCAGTCGGGAGCTAGCGGGAGGGTACAATGAGCAGTTCTTC. It translates to CASRELAGGYNEQFF.

This clone appeared a few times. The rearrangement joins TRBV19 to TRBJ1-1; D possibly corresponds to TRBD1 (5 bases). This CDR3 contains 13 residues. V lost 6 bases and J 0 bases, leaving 8 bases between the germline ends. In germline, CDR1 is LNHDA, CDR2 SQIVND (reference sequence). The CDR3 bases are TGTGCCAGTAGGGGACGGTTGAACACTGAAGCTTTCTTT. Translated, it gives CASRGRLNTEAFF.

The V call is TRBV25-1, the J call TRBJ2-7; possible D gene TRBD2, 6 bases. CDR1 and CDR2 from the germline V gene are MGHDK and SYGVNS. Trimming took off 4 bases at V and 6 bases at J, with 16 bases between the two ends. This CDR3 region has 14 residues. The CDR3 reads CASSAPGSGREQYF. CDR3 coding DNA: TGTGCCAGCAGTGCCCCGGGCAGCGGGCGCGAGCAGTACTTC.

V usage is TRBV18 and J usage is TRBJ1-5; 10 bases fit TRBD1. Trimming cost V 3 bases and J 2 bases; bases outside gene matches: 4. The CDR3 covers 16 residues. Germline CDR1 KGHSH, CDR2 LQKENI. Here the CDR3 reads CASSPPGTGGNQPQHF. CDR3 sequence (DNA): TGTGCCAGCTCACCTCCCGGGACAGGGGGCAATCAGCCCCAGCATTTT. The whole variable domain, filled in from reference TRBV18 and TRBJ1-5, reads NAGVMQNPRHLVRRRGQEARLRCSPMKGHSHVYWYRQLPEEGLKFMVYLQKENIIDESGMPKERFSAEFPKEGPSILRIQQVVRGDSAAYFCASSPPGTGGNQPQHFGDGTRLSIL.

The chain has TRBV5-1 and TRBJ1-1; TRBD1 matches at 7 bases. The CDR3 covers 16 residues. The junction had 17 bases not matched to a gene; V was cut back by 1 base and J by 11 bases. Per the germline V gene, CDR1 is SGHRS and CDR2 is YFSETQ. The CDR3 region has the DNA TGCGCCAGCAGCTTGAATATAGACAGGGAATACCGGAGGGCTTTCTTT. It translates to CASSLNIDREYRRAFF.

The chain is built from TRBV9 and TRBJ2-5, with 11 bases aligning to TRBD2. Trimming cost V 0 bases and J 4 bases; bases outside gene matches: 5. Per germline, CDR1 SGDLS and CDR2 YYNGEE. The CDR3 totals 16 residues. The CDR3 region has the DNA TGTGCCAGCAGCGTAGATCCTAGCGGGAGGCGAGAGACCCAGTACTTC. Translating gives CASSVDPSGRRETQYF.

The chain combines TRBV14 with TRBJ2-7, with D perhaps TRBD2 (7 bases). V was cut by 0 bases and J by 2 bases, with 17 bases left in between. Per the germline V gene, CDR1 is SGHDN and CDR2 is FVKESK. The CDR3 is 17 residues long. CDR3 in DNA: TGTGCCAGCAGCCAAGATTGGCGGAGCGGGACAACCTACGAGCAGTACTTC. It codes for CASSQDWRSGTTYEQYF.